Listed here are 17 T cell receptor beta chains from one sample, sequenced in a study of T-cell reconstitution after alpha-beta-depleted transplantation in children. Unique molecular identifiers were incorporated when the TCRbeta library was constructed. TCRdb used MiXCR to reprocess the PCR reads, holding one entry per CDR3 protein. The table shows hundreds of thousands of distinct CDR3 sequences, with under 30% occurring only once. The sequences come from PBMCs, mostly from graft donor cells, collected 360 days after TCRalphabeta/CD19-depleted stem cell transplant. The origin of the receptors is a female patient aged 2-10 years who had a stem cell transplant for congenital amegakaryocytic thrombocytopenia, so the T cells may come from the graft donor.

This clonotype came up a few times. The chain is built from TRBV7-2 and TRBJ2-3; D is unclear. From germline, CDR1 is SGHTA and CDR2 FQGNSA. The CDR3 consists of 15 residues. The V gene lost 4 bases and the J gene lost 0 bases, with 11 bases spanning the gap. The CDR3 DNA sequence: TGTGCCAGCAGCTCCGGTGCTATAAGCACAGATACGCAGTATTTT. Translation gives CASSSGAISTDTQYF. The full variable domain, its missing parts supplied by reference TRBV7-2 and TRBJ2-3, is GAGVSQSPSNKVTEKGKDVELRCDPISGHTALYWYRQSLGQGLEFLIYFQGNSAPDKSGLPSDRFSAERTGGSVSTLTIQRTQQEDSAVYLCASSSGAISTDTQYFGPGTRLTVL.

The DNA for the CDR3 is TGCGCCAGCAGCTCATGGGGCCAAGGGGCATGGACTGAAGCTTTCTTT. This encodes CASSSWGQGAWTEAFF. The rearrangement joins TRBV5-1 to TRBJ1-1, with D possibly TRBD1 on 5 matching bases. V was trimmed by 3 bases and J by 5 bases, leaving 20 bases between them. The germline CDR1 and CDR2 sequences are SGHRS and YFSETQ. This CDR3 comprises 16 residues.

The chain links TRBV6-2 or TRBV6-3 to TRBJ2-7; TRBD1 matches 9 bases. CDR3 length equals 17 residues. V dropped 7 bases and J dropped 3; count of bases not matched to a gene: 16. The germline gives CDR1 MNHEY, CDR2 SVGEGT. CDR3 amino acids: CASTFSLEQGADYEQYF. CDR3 DNA sequence: TGTGCCAGCACATTCTCGCTGGAACAGGGGGCGGACTACGAGCAGTACTTC.

The rearrangement joins TRBV20-1 to TRBJ2-4, with D uncertain. This CDR3 contains 12 residues. V lost 3 bases, J lost 5 bases, and 8 bases lay in between. The germline gives CDR1 DFQATT, CDR2 SNEGSKA (reference sequence). The CDR3 nucleotides read TGCAGTGCTAGTCCGCCTCAAAACATTCAGTACTTC. It specifies CSASPPQNIQYF.

The rearrangement uses TRBV6-2 or TRBV6-3 and TRBJ2-5; no clear D gene. V was clipped by 7 bases and J by 4 bases, with 7 bases between them. CDR3 size: 11 residues. Germline CDR1 reads MNHEY; CDR2 reads SVGEGT. This CDR3 reads CASTSLETQYF. The CDR3 region has the DNA TGTGCCAGCACGAGTCTAGAGACCCAGTACTTC.

This chain joins TRBV7-9 and TRBJ2-2; 13 bases map to TRBD2. J was trimmed by 6 bases and V by 4 bases; bases with no gene match: 5. CDR3 length equals 16 residues. In germline, CDR1 is SEHNR, CDR2 FQNEAQ (reference sequence). CDR3: CASSSLTSGRPGELFF. In nucleotides, the CDR3 is TGTGCCAGCAGCTCCCTGACTAGCGGGAGGCCCGGGGAGCTGTTTTTT.

The chain employs TRBV20-1 and TRBJ2-1; possible D gene TRBD2, 6 bases. The V gene's germline CDR1 is DFQATT and CDR2 SNEGSKA (reference sequence). V was clipped by 5 bases and J by 8 bases, with 19 bases between them. The CDR3 spans 14 residues. For the CDR3, the DNA is TGCAGTGCTCGGGGAGGATGGTTACAAGATGAGCAGTTCTTC. Translation gives CSARGGWLQDEQFF.

For the CDR3, the DNA is TGTGCCAGTAGTATTCAAACAGGGGTGGACGGGGAGCTGTTTTTT. Protein product: CASSIQTGVDGELFF. The chain links TRBV19 to TRBJ2-2, with 7 positions matching TRBD1. The CDR3 is 15 amino acids. CDR1 and CDR2 (germline): LNHDA, SQIVND (reference sequence). V shed 3 bases and J 7 bases; nucleotides not matched to a gene: 8.

Comments on this clonotype: Compared with germline, one end of the junction differs, possibly owing to a read error. The chain couples TRBV9 to TRBJ2-5; D gene ambiguous. This CDR3 contains 13 residues. Germline CDR1 and CDR2: SGDLS and YYNGEE. DNA for the CDR3: TGTGCCACCAGCGTAGCTAATGGGGAGACCCAGTACTTC. Translated: CATSVANGETQYF.

In this sample, this clonotype turned up many times. The gene calls are TRBV12-3 or TRBV12-4 and TRBJ1-1, with a tentative D call TRBD1 (5 bases). This CDR3 has 13 amino acids. Trimming left V 6 bases short and J 1 base short, with 9 bases between. The CDR3 protein is CASSPTGNTEAFF. The CDR3 DNA follows: TGTGCCAGCAGCCCTACAGGGAACACTGAAGCTTTCTTT.

The chain's CDR3 is CASSYLGGLAGRSYEQYF. CDR3 DNA sequence: TGTGCCAGCAGTTACTTGGGTGGACTAGCCGGTCGCTCCTACGAGCAGTACTTC. The rearrangement uses TRBV6-5 and TRBJ2-7; the match to TRBD2 covers 8 bases. V dropped 1 base and J dropped 0; count of bases not matched to a gene: 11. The CDR3 totals 18 residues. From germline, CDR1 is MNHEY and CDR2 SVGAGI.

This clonotype was found a few times. DNA for the CDR3: TGTGCCAGCAGTTACTCTGGGCTCGGAGCCGGGGAGCTGTTTTTT. Its translation: CASSYSGLGAGELFF. The genes are TRBV6-5 and TRBJ2-2, with D unclear. The germline CDR1 and CDR2 sequences are MNHEY and SVGAGI. There are 15 residues in the CDR3. V was shortened by 0 bases and J by 6 bases, with 11 bases between the two germline ends.

The chain has TRBV9 and TRBJ1-5, with D maybe TRBD1 (5 bases). Germline lookup yields CDR1 SGDLS and CDR2 YYNGEE. This CDR3 is built from 14 residues. The V gene lost 3 bases and the J gene lost 2 bases, with 9 bases spanning the gap. Here the CDR3 DNA reads TGTGCCAGCAGCGAGACGGGGCGCAATCAGCCCCAGCATTTT. Its protein is CASSETGRNQPQHF.

Only a few counts were recorded for this clonotype. This sequence joins TRBV7-2 and TRBJ2-1; 9 positions agree with TRBD2. There are 14 residues in the CDR3. The V segment lost 6 bases and the J segment 11 bases; nucleotides outside the gene matches: 11. Germline V CDR1 and CDR2: SGHTA, FQGNSA. CDR3 protein: CASSRRLAEEKQFF. CDR3 coding DNA: TGTGCCAGCAGTCGGAGACTAGCGGAAGAGAAGCAGTTCTTC.

The chain carries TRBV10-3 and TRBJ2-1; 7 nucleotides match TRBD1. From germline, CDR1 is ENHRY and CDR2 SYGVKD. There are 14 residues in the CDR3. V trimming: 7 bases; J trimming: 0 bases; junction bases outside the gene matches: 3. For the CDR3, the DNA is TGTGCCATCACGAGGGACAGCTCCTACAATGAGCAGTTCTTC. Translation: CAITRDSSYNEQFF.

This chain links TRBV10-3 with TRBJ1-1; D is ambiguous. V was pared by 10 bases and J by 0 bases, with 15 bases between. Germline-derived CDR1 and CDR2 are ENHRY and SYGVKD. There are 14 residues in the CDR3. The CDR3 DNA reads as TGTGCCACCAAAGAGTCTGTCATGAACACTGAAGCTTTCTTT. It encodes CATKESVMNTEAFF.

V gene TRBV2 combines with J gene TRBJ2-3; D possibly corresponds to TRBD2 (5 bases). CDR1 and CDR2 from the germline V gene are SNHLY and FYNNEI. V lost 6 bases and J lost 2, with 18 bases in between. This CDR3 has 16 residues. CDR3 in amino acids: CASRWERLGLTDTQYF. DNA of the CDR3: TGTGCCAGCAGGTGGGAGCGTTTAGGGCTCACAGATACGCAGTATTTT.